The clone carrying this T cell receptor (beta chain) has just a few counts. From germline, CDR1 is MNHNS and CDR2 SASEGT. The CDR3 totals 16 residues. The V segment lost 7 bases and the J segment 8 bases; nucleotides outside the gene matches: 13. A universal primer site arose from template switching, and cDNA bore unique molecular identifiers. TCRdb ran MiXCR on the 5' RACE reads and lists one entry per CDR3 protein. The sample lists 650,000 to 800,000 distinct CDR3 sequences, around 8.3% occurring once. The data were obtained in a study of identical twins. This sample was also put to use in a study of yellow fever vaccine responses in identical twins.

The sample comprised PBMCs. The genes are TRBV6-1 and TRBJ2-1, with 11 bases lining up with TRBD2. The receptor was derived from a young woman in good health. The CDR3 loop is CASTPLPSGGNDEQFF. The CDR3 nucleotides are TGTGCCAGCACCCCTCTCCCTAGCGGGGGGAACGATGAGCAGTTCTTC.